Here is one T cell receptor beta chain with its context. The CDR3 has 14 amino acids. Trimming took off 0 bases at V and 2 bases at J, with 8 bases between the two ends. The germline CDR1 and CDR2 sequences are SGDLS and YYNGEE. The entry originates in a study of blood T cell repertoires in COVID-19. Study-level information: Acute-phase and convalescent COVID-19 samples originated in the United States, Italy and Spain. From T cells, B-cell-depleted T cells, or PBMCs came the material, which was cDNA or gDNA.

The authors' processing: Researchers report that nucleated cell counts were estimated from reference gene primer amplification. Assay: immunoSEQ multiplex PCR; the TCRdb copy retains only in-frame clones and omits some. D and trimming were read from the DNA, whereas the V and J calls and clone size are those reported in that table. In the table there are about 130,000 clones, about 79% of which are singletons. The sequencing sample was made of peripheral blood. This sequence joins TRBV9 and TRBJ2-5; tentatively, D is TRBD2 (6 bases). This receptor was obtained from a woman older than 75 with acute or convalescent COVID-19. In DNA, the CDR3 is TGTGCCAGCAGCGTAGCCGGGACTCAAGAGACCCAGTACTTC. Amino acids: CASSVAGTQETQYF.